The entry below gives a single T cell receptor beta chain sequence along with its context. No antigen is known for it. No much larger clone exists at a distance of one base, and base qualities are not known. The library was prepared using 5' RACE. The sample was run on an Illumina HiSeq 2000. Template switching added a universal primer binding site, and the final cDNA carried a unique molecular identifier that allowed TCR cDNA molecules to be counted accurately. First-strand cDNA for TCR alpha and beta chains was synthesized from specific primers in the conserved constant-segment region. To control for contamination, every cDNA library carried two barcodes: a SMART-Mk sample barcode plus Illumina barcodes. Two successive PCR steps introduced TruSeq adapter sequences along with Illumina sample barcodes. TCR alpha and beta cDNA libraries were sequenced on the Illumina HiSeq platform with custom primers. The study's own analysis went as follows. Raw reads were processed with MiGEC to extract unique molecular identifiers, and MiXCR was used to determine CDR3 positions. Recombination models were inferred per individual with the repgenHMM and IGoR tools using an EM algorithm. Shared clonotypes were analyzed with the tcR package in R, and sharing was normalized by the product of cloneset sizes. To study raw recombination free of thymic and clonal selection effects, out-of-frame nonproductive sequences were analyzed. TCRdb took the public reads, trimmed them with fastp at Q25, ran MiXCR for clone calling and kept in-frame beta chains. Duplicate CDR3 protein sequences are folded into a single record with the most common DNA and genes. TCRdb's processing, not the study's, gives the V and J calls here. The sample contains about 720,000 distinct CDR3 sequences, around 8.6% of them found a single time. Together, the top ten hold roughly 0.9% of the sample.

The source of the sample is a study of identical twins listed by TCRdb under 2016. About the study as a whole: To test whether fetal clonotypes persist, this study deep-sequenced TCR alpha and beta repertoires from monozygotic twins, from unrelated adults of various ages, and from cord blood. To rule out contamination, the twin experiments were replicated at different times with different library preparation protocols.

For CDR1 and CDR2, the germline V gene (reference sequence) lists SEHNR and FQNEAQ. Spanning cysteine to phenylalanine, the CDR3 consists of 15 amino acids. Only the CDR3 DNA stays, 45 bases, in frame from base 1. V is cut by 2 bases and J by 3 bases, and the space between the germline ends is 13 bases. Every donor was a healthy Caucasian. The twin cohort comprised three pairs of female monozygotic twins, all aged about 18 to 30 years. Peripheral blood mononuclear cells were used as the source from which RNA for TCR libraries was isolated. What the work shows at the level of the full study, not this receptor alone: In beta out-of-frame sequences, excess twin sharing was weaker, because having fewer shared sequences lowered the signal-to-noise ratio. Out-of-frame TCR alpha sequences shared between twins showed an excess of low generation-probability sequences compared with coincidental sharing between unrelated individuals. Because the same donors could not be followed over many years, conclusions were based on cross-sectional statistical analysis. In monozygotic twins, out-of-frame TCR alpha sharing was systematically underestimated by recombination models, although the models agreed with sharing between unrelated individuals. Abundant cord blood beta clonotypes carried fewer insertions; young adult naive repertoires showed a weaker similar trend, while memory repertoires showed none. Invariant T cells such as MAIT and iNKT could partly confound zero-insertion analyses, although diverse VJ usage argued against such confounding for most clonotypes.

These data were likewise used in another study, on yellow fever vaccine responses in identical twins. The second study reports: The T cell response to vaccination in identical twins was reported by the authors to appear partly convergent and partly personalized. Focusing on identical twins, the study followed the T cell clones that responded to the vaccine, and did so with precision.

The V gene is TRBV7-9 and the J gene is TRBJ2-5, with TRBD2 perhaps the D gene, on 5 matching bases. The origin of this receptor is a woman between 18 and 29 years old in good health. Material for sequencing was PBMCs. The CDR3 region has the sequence CASSLMFETKETQYF. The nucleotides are TGTGCCAGCAGCTTAATGTTCGAGACTAAAGAGACCCAGTACTTC.